The 14 T cell receptor beta chains below come from one sample, sequenced in a study of neurological immune-mediated disorders. TCRdb fed the 5' RACE reads into MiXCR, producing one record per CDR3 protein. This table holds around 40,000 distinct CDR3 sequences, about 12% found once. What was sequenced was PBMCs. These receptor sequences come from a female donor in good health.

This clonotype was observed at least ten times. The chain couples TRBV14 to TRBJ1-2; D is unclear. Germline V gene data show CDR1 as SGHDN and CDR2 as FVKESK. The CDR3 runs 13 residues. Between the trimmed V and J ends, which lost 4 bases and 2 bases, there was a span of 8 bases. Here the CDR3 DNA reads TGTGCCAGCAGCCCGACGGAAAACTATGGCTACACCTTC. Translated: CASSPTENYGYTF.

Points on this clonotype: This could be a read error, since a much larger clone is one nucleotide away. V gene TRBV5-1 combines with J gene TRBJ1-1; D is unclear. The V and J ends lost 4 bases and 4 bases respectively, with 5 bases between them. Germline CDR1 reads SGHRS; CDR2 reads YFSETQ. The CDR3 consists of 11 residues. CDR3 region: CASSRATEAFF. CDR3 sequence (DNA): TGCGCCAGCAGCCGGGCCACTGAAGCTTTCTTT. The whole variable domain, remainder taken from reference TRBV5-1 and TRBJ1-1, is KAGVTQTPRYLIKTRGQQVTLSCSPISGHRSVSWYQQTPGQGLQFLFEYFSETQRNKGNFPGRFSGRQFSNSRSEMNVSTLELGDSALYLCASSRATEAFFGQGTRLTVV.

This clonotype was detected ten times or more. V gene TRBV10-3 combines with J gene TRBJ2-1, with a tentative D call TRBD1 (5 bases). This CDR3 spans 12 amino acids. Germline CDR1 ENHRY, CDR2 SYGVKD. V was shortened by 8 bases and J by 4 bases, with 9 bases between the two germline ends. CDR3 residues: CAIAGLYNEQFF. The CDR3 DNA sequence: TGTGCCATCGCAGGGTTATACAATGAGCAGTTCTTC.

There are many counts of this clonotype. The genes are TRBV20-1 and TRBJ1-1; perhaps TRBD1 as D (6 bases). CDR1 is DFQATT, CDR2 SNEGSKA, per germline (reference sequence). V lost 5 bases to trimming and J lost 3 bases, with 16 bases between them. The CDR3 extends over 14 amino acids. CDR3 nucleotide sequence: TGCAGTGCTGAAAACAGGGCGCGGCACACTGAAGCTTTCTTT. This gives the protein CSAENRARHTEAFF.

The chain carries TRBV10-3 and TRBJ1-5; 7 bases fit TRBD1. Germline-derived CDR1 and CDR2 are ENHRY and SYGVKD. V was pared by 6 bases and J by 5 bases, with 10 bases of the junction left unmatched. The CDR3 is made up of 15 amino acids. CDR3 bases: TGTGCCATCAGCCCCCGACAGGGAGCCGATCAGCCCCAGCATTTT. Translation: CAISPRQGADQPQHF.

This clonotype was seen more than once but under ten times. The chain couples TRBV5-4 to TRBJ2-5; 12 nucleotides agree with TRBD2. The CDR3 has 16 amino acids. V trimming: 0 bases; J trimming: 4 bases; junction bases outside the gene matches: 4. Germline V CDR1 and CDR2: SGHNT, YYREEE (reference sequence). CDR3 protein: CASSLGTSGGTETQYF. The CDR3 nucleotides read TGTGCCAGCAGCTTGGGCACTAGCGGGGGGACAGAGACCCAGTACTTC.

This clonotype was picked up many times. At one end the junction does not follow the germline gene, possibly because of a read error. The gene calls are TRBV7-7 and TRBJ2-5; D is undetermined. The CDR3 sequence is 12 residues long. Germline V gene lookup returns CDR1 SSHAT and CDR2 FNYEAQ (reference sequence). Here the CDR3 DNA reads TGTGCTAGCAGCCCTCATGGGGAGACCCAGTACTTC. Its protein is CASSPHGETQYF.

This clonotype was picked up many times. The gene calls are TRBV6-5 and TRBJ1-1; no clear D. Germline loops: CDR1 MNHEY, CDR2 SVGAGI. The CDR3 totals 16 residues. The V end was cut by 5 bases, the J end by 1 base, with 17 bases between. CDR3 amino acids: CASSNLLRRKNTEAFF. The CDR3 bases are TGTGCCAGCAGTAACCTCCTACGAAGGAAGAACACTGAAGCTTTCTTT.

There are many counts of this clonotype. This sequence joins TRBV20-1 and TRBJ2-1; 13 bases fit TRBD2. Germline-derived CDR1 and CDR2 are DFQATT and SNEGSKA (reference sequence). The V and J ends lost 6 bases and 8 bases, in that order; junction bases with no gene match: 4. There are 13 residues in the CDR3. In DNA form, the CDR3 reads TGCAGTGCAGGGACTAGCGGGAAGGATGAGCAGTTCTTC. Translation: CSAGTSGKDEQFF.

This clonotype was detected ten times or more. The V and J genes are TRBV20-1 and TRBJ2-1; TRBD2 aligns across 14 bases. The CDR3 has 17 residues. The germline CDR1 and CDR2 sequences are DFQATT and SNEGSKA (reference sequence). V lost 3 bases and J lost 6; bases outside the gene matches: 10. The CDR3 spells CSARAGVGTSGSNEQFF. The DNA of the CDR3 is TGCAGTGCTAGGGCAGGGGTAGGGACTAGCGGGAGCAATGAGCAGTTCTTC.

This clonotype was seen ten or more times. The CDR3 bases are TGTGCCAGCAGCCGCGGGACTTTAGGAAACACCATATATTTT. This encodes CASSRGTLGNTIYF. The V call is TRBV14, the J call TRBJ1-3; D perhaps matches TRBD1 (5 bases). Germline assignment: CDR1 SGHDN and CDR2 FVKESK. V was shortened by 4 bases and J by 4 bases, with 11 bases between the two germline ends. The CDR3 extends over 14 amino acids.

The chain combines TRBV11-1 with TRBJ2-4; TRBD1 matches 8 bases. CDR3 length: 16 amino acids. With 3 bases clipped from V and 4 bases from J, the junction kept 8 bases outside the gene matches. The germline V gene encodes CDR1 SGHAT and CDR2 FQDESV (reference sequence). CDR3: CASSLSSQGGKNIQYF. Here the CDR3 DNA reads TGTGCCAGCAGCTTGTCGTCACAGGGGGGAAAAAACATTCAGTACTTC.

This clonotype was picked up many times. This chain joins TRBV6-5 and TRBJ1-2; 9 nucleotides agree with TRBD1. Per the germline V gene, CDR1 is MNHEY and CDR2 is SVGAGI. The length of the CDR3 is 14 residues. Trimming took 8 bases from V and 4 from J; bases not matched to a gene: 8. The DNA of the CDR3 is TGTGCCAGCGCAAAAACGACAGGGGGCTATGGCTACACCTTC. This codes for CASAKTTGGYGYTF.

The rearrangement uses TRBV6-1 and TRBJ2-7; the D call may be TRBD1 or TRBD2 (6 bases each). The CDR3 is made up of 12 amino acids. Per the germline V gene, CDR1 is MNHNS and CDR2 is SASEGT. Trimming stripped 3 bases from V and 7 bases from J, with 10 bases between. CDR3: CASSEGGLEQYV. The CDR3 DNA reads TGTGCCAGCAGTGAGGGGGGCCTGGAGCAGTACGTC.